This passage covers 30 T cell receptor beta chains from one sample sequenced in a study of identical twins. Via MiXCR, TCRdb re-called the 5' RACE reads, giving one row per CDR3 protein. The table records some 600,000 distinct CDR3 sequences, roughly 7.2% of them present only once. The data also belong to a second study, concerning yellow fever vaccine responses in identical twins.

Material: PBMCs. The receptors originated from a woman aged 18 to 35 in good health.

The chain recombines TRBV5-1 with TRBJ1-1; 10 nucleotides align to TRBD1. V lost 0 bases to trimming and J lost 4 bases; unmatched junction nucleotides: 3. The germline V gene has CDR1 SGHRS and CDR2 YFSETQ. This CDR3 comprises 15 residues. The DNA for the CDR3 is TGCGCCAGCAGCTTGGCCGGGACAGGGGCCACTGAAGCTTTCTTT. As protein: CASSLAGTGATEAFF.

This clonotype was counted between two and nine times. The chain recombines TRBV24-1 with TRBJ2-5, with D possibly matching TRBD1 (5 bases). The CDR3 contains 13 residues. CDR1 and CDR2 from the germline V gene are KGHDR and SFDVKD. The V and J ends lost 5 bases and 5 bases respectively, with 11 bases between them. DNA for the CDR3: TGTGCCACCAGTGGCCAGGGCAGGGAGACCCAGTACTTC. The encoded protein is CATSGQGRETQYF.

This clonotype appeared many times. The gene calls are TRBV28 and TRBJ2-1, with D unresolved. The CDR3 loop spans 13 amino acids. The V and J ends lost 5 bases and 2 bases respectively, with 7 bases between them. Germline CDR1 MDHEN, CDR2 SYDVKM. The CDR3 loop reads CASSVLAYNEQFF. The CDR3 region has the DNA TGTGCCAGCAGTGTACTGGCCTACAATGAGCAGTTCTTC. Combining the CDR3 with reference TRBV28 and TRBJ2-1 gives the whole variable domain DVKVTQSSRYLVKRTGEKVFLECVQDMDHENMFWYRQDPGLGLRLIYFSYDVKMKEKGDIPEGYSVSREKKERFSLILESASTNQTSMYLCASSVLAYNEQFFGPGTRLTVL.

J is TRBJ1-1 and V is TRBV27; TRBD1 is a possible D gene (5 bases). CDR3 length equals 13 residues. The V and J ends lost 6 bases and 6 bases respectively, with 14 bases between them. Germline assignment: CDR1 MNHEY and CDR2 SMNVEV (reference sequence). The CDR3 protein is CASSRDAGAEAFF. The CDR3 DNA follows: TGTGCCAGCAGCCGCGATGCGGGGGCTGAAGCTTTCTTT.

This clonotype was observed a handful of times. V gene TRBV24-1 combines with J gene TRBJ2-1; D remains unclear. The germline V gene encodes CDR1 KGHDR and CDR2 SFDVKD. Trimming removed 5 bases from V and 3 bases from J, with 19 bases in between. This CDR3 contains 17 residues. CDR3 sequence: CATSGHTGPKNYNEQFF. The CDR3, as DNA: TGTGCCACCAGTGGTCACACGGGCCCGAAAAACTACAATGAGCAGTTCTTC.

The table lists this clonotype with a few counts. J is TRBJ2-5 and V is TRBV24-1; TRBD2 matches at 10 bases. The CDR3 is made up of 16 amino acids. The ends lost 0 bases at V and 5 bases at J; junction bases unmatched: 5. Germline loops: CDR1 KGHDR, CDR2 SFDVKD. CDR3 bases: TGTGCCACCAGTGATTTGGGTAGCGGGGGGTCGGAGACCCAGTACTTC. This translates into CATSDLGSGGSETQYF.

This clonotype was seen only a few times. The chain couples TRBV6-6 to TRBJ2-7; no firm D call. Per germline, CDR1 MNHNY and CDR2 SVGAGI (reference sequence). There are 12 residues in the CDR3. V dropped 4 bases and J dropped 5 bases, with 9 bases sitting between them. In nucleotides, the CDR3 is TGTGCCAGCAGTTTTACCCTGAACGAGCAGTACTTC. The encoded protein is CASSFTLNEQYF.

This clonotype was detected many times. V and J are TRBV14 and TRBJ2-3; D may match TRBD1 or TRBD2 (5 bases each). The V end lost 4 bases, the J end lost 1 base, and 18 bases lay between the germline ends. Germline V gene data show CDR1 as SGHDN and CDR2 as FVKESK. CDR3 length: 17 amino acids. Written as DNA, the CDR3 is TGTGCCAGCAGCCCGTCCCGGACACTGCGGGGCACAGATACGCAGTATTTT. Amino acid sequence: CASSPSRTLRGTDTQYF.

This CDR3 reads CATSDWAGNEQFF. In DNA, the CDR3 is TGTGCCACCAGTGATTGGGCGGGGAATGAGCAGTTCTTC. The chain has TRBV24-1 and TRBJ2-1; maybe TRBD2 (6 bases). The CDR3 has 13 residues. The ends were cut back, 2 bases at V and 7 bases at J, with 8 bases in the middle. CDR1 and CDR2 from the germline V gene are KGHDR and SFDVKD.

The chain recombines TRBV6-1 with TRBJ2-5; D unclear. CDR1 and CDR2 (germline): MNHNS, SASEGT. CDR3 length equals 12 residues. Deletions cut 4 bases from V and 5 bases from J, with 8 bases between. CDR3 nucleotide sequence: TGTGCCAGCAGTGCCATGATCGAGACCCAGTACTTC. Translating gives CASSAMIETQYF.

Comments on this clonotype: Because it lacks the conserved phenylalanine or tryptophan at the end, this CDR3 is likely a read error. The CDR3 is CASRESGRSYNEQFL. For the CDR3, the DNA is TGCGCCAGCAGGGAAAGCGGGAGGTCCTACAATGAGCAGTTCCTC. The rearrangement links TRBV10-2 to TRBJ2-1, with 9 bases fitting TRBD2. The length of the CDR3 is 15 residues. The ends lost 6 bases at V and 1 base at J; junction bases unmatched: 4. Germline CDR1 and CDR2: WSHSY and SAAADI.

This clonotype has ten or more counts. This chain uses TRBV5-5 with TRBJ2-1; the match to TRBD1 covers 7 bases. V trimming: 4 bases; J trimming: 5 bases; junction bases outside the gene matches: 6. Germline loops: CDR1 SGHKS, CDR2 YYEKEE (reference sequence). CDR3 length equals 14 residues. The DNA of the CDR3 is TGTGCCAGCAGCCCCTGGACAGGAAACAATGAGCAGTTCTTC. This gives the protein CASSPWTGNNEQFF.

This clonotype came up many times. This chain connects TRBV28 to TRBJ1-5, with a tentative D call TRBD1 (5 bases). V gave up 7 bases and J gave up 2 bases, with 12 bases separating them. This CDR3 has 14 residues. Germline V gives CDR1 MDHEN, CDR2 SYDVKM. The CDR3 bases are TGTGCCAGCACGGGGGTTGTTGGCAATCAGCCCCAGCATTTT. The encoded protein is CASTGVVGNQPQHF.

This clonotype was observed a handful of times. The rearrangement uses TRBV20-1 and TRBJ2-7; 7 nucleotides match TRBD2. Germline CDR1 and CDR2: DFQATT and SNEGSKA (reference sequence). The junction had 11 bases not matched to a gene; V was cut back by 6 bases and J by 0 bases. The CDR3 runs to 15 residues. This chain's CDR3 is CSAQAGREYSYEQYF. CDR3 nucleotide sequence: TGCAGTGCGCAAGCGGGGCGGGAATACTCCTACGAGCAGTACTTC.

The rearrangement joins TRBV20-1 to TRBJ1-5, with TRBD1 as a possible D gene (5 bases). This CDR3 comprises 14 residues. Germline V CDR1 and CDR2: DFQATT, SNEGSKA (reference sequence). Trimming took 3 bases from V and 2 from J, leaving 11 bases between them. CDR3 bases: TGCAGTGCTAGCCTGGGGGGGGGCAATCAGCCCCAGCATTTT. Its protein product is CSASLGGGNQPQHF.

J is TRBJ2-5 and V is TRBV6-2 or TRBV6-3; no definite D call. V lost 3 bases to trimming and J lost 4 bases, with 9 bases between them. The CDR3 consists of 13 residues. Germline CDR1 MNHEY, CDR2 SVGEGT. CDR3 protein: CASSYGRRETQYF. The CDR3 region has the DNA TGTGCCAGCAGTTATGGACGGCGAGAGACCCAGTACTTC.

In its sample, this clonotype was seen many times. The rearrangement links TRBV11-2 to TRBJ2-2; no firm D call. The CDR3 runs 16 residues. The ends were cut back, 2 bases at V and 6 bases at J, with 16 bases in the middle. Germline loops: CDR1 SGHAT, CDR2 FQNNGV. This chain's CDR3 is CASSLFEAVDSGELFF. The CDR3 DNA sequence: TGTGCCAGCAGCTTATTTGAAGCTGTAGATTCCGGGGAGCTGTTTTTT.

This clonotype has more than one count but fewer than ten. CDR3: CASSSRTSGTWEQYF. In DNA, the CDR3 is TGTGCCAGCAGCTCTCGGACTAGCGGGACCTGGGAGCAGTACTTC. The V and J genes are TRBV3-1 and TRBJ2-7, with 12 bases matching TRBD2. The germline CDR1 and CDR2 sequences are LGHDT and YNNKEL (reference sequence). The CDR3 totals 15 residues. V shed 5 bases, J shed 7 bases, and the junction held 9 bases outside the gene matches.

The rearrangement uses TRBV4-1 and TRBJ2-7, with 12 bases identical to TRBD1. This CDR3 spans 18 amino acids. Germline trimming cut 0 bases from V and 7 bases from J; bases unmatched to any gene: 13. Germline loops: CDR1 MGHRA, CDR2 YSYEKL. CDR3 sequence (DNA): TGCGCCAGCAGCCAAGATCGGCCAGTGGGACAGGGGGCGATTGAGCAGTACTTC. Its translation: CASSQDRPVGQGAIEQYF.

CDR3 sequence: CASSLMVLAAYNEQFF. The CDR3 nucleotides read TGTGCCAGCAGCTTGATGGTGCTAGCGGCCTACAATGAGCAGTTCTTC. This sequence joins TRBV5-5 and TRBJ2-1, with TRBD2 matching over 7 bases. With V trimmed by 1 base and J by 2 bases, 6 bases remained unmatched. CDR3 size: 16 residues. CDR1 and CDR2 (germline): SGHKS, YYEKEE (reference sequence).

In this sample, this clonotype turned up many times. The chain employs TRBV25-1 and TRBJ2-1; the D gene could be TRBD1 or TRBD2 (5 bases each). V lost 4 bases and J 9 bases, leaving 7 bases between the germline ends. CDR3 length equals 11 residues. Germline V gene lookup returns CDR1 MGHDK and CDR2 SYGVNS. The CDR3 nucleotides are TGTGCCAGCAGTGGGGACCTTGAGCAGTTCTTC. Translating it yields CASSGDLEQFF. The full variable domain, completed using reference TRBV25-1 and TRBJ2-1, is EADIYQTPRYLVIGTGKKITLECSQTMGHDKMYWYQQDPGMELHLIHYSYGVNSTEKGDLSSESTVSRIRTEHFPLTLESARPSHTSQYLCASSGDLEQFFGPGTRLTVL.

A few counts support this clonotype. The CDR3 reads CASSPPGPRGEQYF. The CDR3 DNA follows: TGTGCCAGCAGCCCTCCTGGCCCTAGGGGCGAGCAGTACTTC. J is TRBJ2-7 and V is TRBV11-2, with D possibly TRBD1 on 5 matching bases. Germline V gene data show CDR1 as SGHAT and CDR2 as FQNNGV. Trimming pared 5 bases from V and 6 bases from J, leaving 17 bases between. This CDR3 spans 14 amino acids.

The chain uses TRBV20-1 and TRBJ2-1; 9 positions agree with TRBD2. Germline CDR1 is DFQATT and CDR2 is SNEGSKA (reference sequence). The CDR3 runs 15 residues. The V gene end was trimmed by 2 bases and the J gene end by 8 bases; junction bases not matched to a gene: 10. In nucleotides, the CDR3 is TGCAGTGCTAGATCGAGCGGGAGGCCCGTGGATGAGCAGTTCTTC. Encoded protein: CSARSSGRPVDEQFF.

This clonotype showed up just a few times. The CDR3 nucleotides are TGTGCCAGCAGCTTGTCTGTTCAGCCCGGGACCCAGTACTTC. Translating gives CASSLSVQPGTQYF. The rearrangement links TRBV7-8 to TRBJ2-5; D not certain. CDR3 length equals 14 residues. Trimming removed 3 bases from V and 7 bases from J, with 15 bases in between. Germline-derived CDR1 and CDR2 are SGHVS and FQNEAQ.

This clonotype was counted many times. A junction end diverges from the germline sequence, so it may reflect a read error. The chain is built from TRBV5-1 and TRBJ1-1; a weak D match, TRBD1 (6 bases). The germline V gene encodes CDR1 SGHRS and CDR2 YFSETQ. The CDR3 spans 14 residues. The CDR3 bases are TGTGCCAGCAGTTTAGGGGGGATGAACACTGAAGCTTTCTTT. It codes for CASSLGGMNTEAFF.

The chain combines TRBV25-1 with TRBJ2-3; D remains unclear. This CDR3 contains 15 residues. Germline V CDR1 and CDR2: MGHDK, SYGVNS. V was pared by 7 bases and J by 2 bases, with 16 bases between. CDR3 residues: CASKAASGTTDTQYF. CDR3 nucleotide sequence: TGTGCCAGCAAGGCAGCGTCAGGAACCACAGATACGCAGTATTTT.

The rearrangement uses TRBV14 and TRBJ1-6; 8 bases are shared with TRBD1. V dropped 6 bases and J dropped 15; count of bases not matched to a gene: 7. The V gene's germline CDR1 is SGHDN and CDR2 FVKESK. This CDR3 region has 12 residues. The CDR3 coding sequence is TGTGCCAGCAGTCCGGACAGGGCGGTCCTCCACTTT. Its translation: CASSPDRAVLHF. Combining the CDR3 with reference TRBV14 and TRBJ1-6 gives the whole variable domain EAGVTQFPSHSVIEKGQTVTLRCDPISGHDNLYWYRRVMGKEIKFLLHFVKESKQDESGMPNNRFLAERTGGTYSTLKVQPAELEDSGVYFCASSPDRAVLHFGNGTRLTVT.

This clonotype has more than one count but fewer than ten. V gene TRBV27 combines with J gene TRBJ2-1, with 11 positions matching TRBD2. The CDR3 has 18 residues. The V and J ends lost 6 bases and 2 bases, in that order; junction bases with no gene match: 12. Looked up from germline, CDR1 is MNHEY and CDR2 is SMNVEV (reference sequence). The CDR3 DNA reads as TGTGCCAGCAGCCCTAGCGGGGGGACCTCGGGCCCCTACAATGAGCAGTTCTTC. This translates into CASSPSGGTSGPYNEQFF.

This chain uses TRBV20-1 with TRBJ2-2; no firm D call. V dropped 0 bases and J dropped 4 bases, with 15 bases sitting between them. Germline V gives CDR1 DFQATT, CDR2 SNEGSKA (reference sequence). This CDR3 is built from 16 residues. This CDR3 is CSARDLQEEGTGELFF. The CDR3 coding sequence is TGCAGTGCTAGAGATTTGCAGGAAGAAGGCACCGGGGAGCTGTTTTTT.

This rearrangement joins TRBV6-1 to TRBJ1-1; 7 bases map to TRBD1. Germline V CDR1 and CDR2: MNHNS, SASEGT. The length of the CDR3 is 15 residues. The J segment lost 0 bases and the V segment lost 5 bases, leaving 6 bases of the junction unmatched. The DNA of the CDR3 is TGTGCCAGCAGTAATATTGGACAGGTGAACACTGAAGCTTTCTTT. This encodes CASSNIGQVNTEAFF.